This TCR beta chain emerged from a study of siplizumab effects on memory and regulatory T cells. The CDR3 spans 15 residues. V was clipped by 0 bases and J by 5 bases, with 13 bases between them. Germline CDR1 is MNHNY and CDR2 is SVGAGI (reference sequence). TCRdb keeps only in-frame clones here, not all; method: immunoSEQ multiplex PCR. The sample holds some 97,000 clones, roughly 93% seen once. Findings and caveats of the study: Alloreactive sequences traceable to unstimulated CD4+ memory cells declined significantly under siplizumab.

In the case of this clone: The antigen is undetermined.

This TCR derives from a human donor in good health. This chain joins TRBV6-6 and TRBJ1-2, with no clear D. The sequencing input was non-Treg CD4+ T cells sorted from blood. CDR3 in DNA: TGTGCCAGCAGTTACTCGTTAGGGAATGGGTATGGCTACACCTTC. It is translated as CASSYSLGNGYGYTF.